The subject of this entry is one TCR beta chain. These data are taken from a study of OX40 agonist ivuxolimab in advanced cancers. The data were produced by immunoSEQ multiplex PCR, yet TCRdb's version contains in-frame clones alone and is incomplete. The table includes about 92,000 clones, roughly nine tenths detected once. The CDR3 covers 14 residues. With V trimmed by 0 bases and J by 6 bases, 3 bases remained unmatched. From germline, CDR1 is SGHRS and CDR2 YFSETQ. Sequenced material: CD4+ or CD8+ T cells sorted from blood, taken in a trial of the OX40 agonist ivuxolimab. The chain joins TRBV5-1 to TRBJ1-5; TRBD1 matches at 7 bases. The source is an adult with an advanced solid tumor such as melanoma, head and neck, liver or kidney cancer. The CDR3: CASSLGQGGQPQHF. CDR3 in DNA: TGCGCCAGCAGCTTGGGACAGGGTGGTCAGCCCCAGCATTTT.